Sequencing of this TCR beta chain was carried out in a study of T cells in Graves' hyperthyroidism and ophthalmopathy. Authors of the study amplified TCR beta CDR3 regions from RNA transcripts. TCR CDR3 underwent first-round RT-PCR with the HTBI primer set. TCRdb reprocessed the multiplex PCR reads via MiXCR and lists one record per CDR3 protein. The table includes about 420,000 distinct CDR3 sequences, roughly an eighth detected once. Germline V CDR1 and CDR2: DFQATT, SNEGSKA (reference sequence). CDR3 length: 14 residues. Trimming took off 4 bases at V and 0 bases at J, with 12 bases between the two ends. This clonotype was recorded at least ten times.

Sequencing was done on a sample of blood. The receptor was derived from a woman aged 18-30 years with Graves' hyperthyroidism. J is TRBJ1-1 and V is TRBV20-1, with a possible D match to TRBD1 (5 bases). CDR3 sequence (DNA): TGCAGTGCTACCGGGGGACCCATGAACACTGAAGCTTTCTTT. It yields the protein CSATGGPMNTEAFF.